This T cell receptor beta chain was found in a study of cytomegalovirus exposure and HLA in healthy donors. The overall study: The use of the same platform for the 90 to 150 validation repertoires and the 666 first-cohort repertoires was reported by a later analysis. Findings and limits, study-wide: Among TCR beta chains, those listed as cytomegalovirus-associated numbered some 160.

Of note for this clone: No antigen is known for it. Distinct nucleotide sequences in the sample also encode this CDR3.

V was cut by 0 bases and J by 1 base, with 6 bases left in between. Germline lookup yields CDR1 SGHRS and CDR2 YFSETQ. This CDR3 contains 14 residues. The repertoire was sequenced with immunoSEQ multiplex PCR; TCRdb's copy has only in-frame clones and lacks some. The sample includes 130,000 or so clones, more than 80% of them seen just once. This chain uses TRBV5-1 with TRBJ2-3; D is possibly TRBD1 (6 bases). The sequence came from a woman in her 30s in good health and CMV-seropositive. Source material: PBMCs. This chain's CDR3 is CASSLGGRTDTQYF. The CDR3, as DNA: TGCGCCAGCAGCTTGGGGGGGCGCACAGATACGCAGTATTTT.